This T cell receptor beta chain stems from a study of cytomegalovirus exposure and HLA in healthy donors. Study context: Earlier sequencing of about 200 million T cells yielded 100 million to 140 million unique TCR beta sequences.

Researchers ran the PCR with 60 Vbeta and 13 Jbeta primers. Clones were read by immunoSEQ multiplex PCR, and TCRdb kept only the in-frame ones, dropping some. The data contain roughly 100,000 clones, roughly 80% of them singletons. V shed 3 bases and J 1 base; nucleotides not matched to a gene: 4. This CDR3 is 15 amino acids long. Germline V gene lookup returns CDR1 MNHNS and CDR2 SASEGT. This clone was recorded only once. The TCR comes from a woman in her 40s in good health and CMV-seropositive. The chain links TRBV6-1 to TRBJ1-1; 8 nucleotides line up with TRBD1. Sequencing input: PBMCs. CDR3 residues: CASSDPTGANTEAFF. The CDR3 nucleotides read TGTGCCAGCAGTGATCCGACAGGGGCGAACACTGAAGCTTTCTTT.